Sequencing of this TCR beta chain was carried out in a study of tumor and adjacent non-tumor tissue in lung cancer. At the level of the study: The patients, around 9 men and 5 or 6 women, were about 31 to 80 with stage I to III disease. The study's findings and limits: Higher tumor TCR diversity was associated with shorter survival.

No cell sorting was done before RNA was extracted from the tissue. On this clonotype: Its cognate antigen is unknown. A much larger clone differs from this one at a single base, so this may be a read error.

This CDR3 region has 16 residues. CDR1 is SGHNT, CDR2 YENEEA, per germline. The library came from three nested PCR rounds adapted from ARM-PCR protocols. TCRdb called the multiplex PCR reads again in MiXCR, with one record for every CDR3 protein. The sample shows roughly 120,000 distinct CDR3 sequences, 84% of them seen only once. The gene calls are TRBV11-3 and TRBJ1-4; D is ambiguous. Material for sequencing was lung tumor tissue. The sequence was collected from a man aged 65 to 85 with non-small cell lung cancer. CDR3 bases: TGTGCCAGCAGCATAGTAGGTGGAACGTCTAATGGAAAACTGTTCTTT. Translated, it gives CASSIVGGTSNGKLFF.